Shown below are 8 T cell receptor beta chains from a single sample sequenced in a study of T-cell memory formation after mild COVID-19. TCRdb itself ran the 5' RACE reads through MiXCR, one entry per CDR3 protein. The sample holds almost 550,000 distinct CDR3 sequences, over 20% seen once. The sample comprised PBMCs or a T cell subset sorted from them (not recorded which). The source of these receptors is an adult woman who had mild COVID-19 (a few samples of this study predate the infection). Cell type and time point are not known.

The chain joins TRBV29-1 to TRBJ2-1, with a weak D call TRBD2 (5 bases). V was shortened by 5 bases and J by 0 bases, with 8 bases between the two germline ends. The CDR3 spans 13 residues. The germline V gene has CDR1 SQVTM and CDR2 ANQGSEA. In DNA form, the CDR3 reads TGCAGCGTTACTAGGGCCTCCTACAATGAGCAGTTCTTC. The encoded protein is CSVTRASYNEQFF.

This clonotype was detected only a few times. The chain uses TRBV5-1 and TRBJ2-3; D remains unclear. The CDR3 runs to 15 residues. Trimming took 1 base from V and 0 from J, leaving 9 bases between them. CDR1 SGHRS and CDR2 YFSETQ come from the germline V gene. The CDR3 nucleotides read TGCGCCAGCAGCTTGTTGGTCGGAAGCACAGATACGCAGTATTTT. This gives the protein CASSLLVGSTDTQYF.

The rearrangement uses TRBV7-2 and TRBJ1-2; D might be TRBD1 (6 bases). Trimming left V 4 bases short and J 6 bases short, with 21 bases between. CDR1 SGHTA and CDR2 FQGNSA come from the germline V gene. This CDR3 contains 16 residues. The CDR3 bases are TGTGCCAGCAGCTCAGAGTCATTCAGGGGTGGGAATGGCTACACCTTC. As protein: CASSSESFRGGNGYTF.

The sample holds a few counts of this clonotype. The rearrangement links TRBV9 to TRBJ1-4; D is possibly TRBD1 (6 bases). The CDR3 sequence is 14 residues long. Between the trimmed V and J ends, which lost 0 bases and 8 bases, there was a span of 11 bases. Germline V CDR1 and CDR2: SGDLS, YYNGEE. The CDR3 protein is CASSVGGAPEKLFF. CDR3 nucleotide sequence: TGTGCCAGCAGCGTAGGGGGGGCGCCCGAAAAACTGTTTTTT.

The chain recombines TRBV7-9 with TRBJ1-5, with D unclear. This CDR3 spans 13 amino acids. The germline V gene has CDR1 SEHNR and CDR2 FQNEAQ (reference sequence). V lost 5 bases, J lost 11 bases, and 16 bases lay in between. The CDR3 spells CASSVGAYQSQHF. The CDR3 nucleotides are TGTGCCAGCAGCGTAGGAGCTTACCAGTCCCAGCATTTT.

The CDR3 loop is CASSQIRDRNRNQPQHF. The CDR3 DNA sequence: TGTGCCAGCAGCCAAATCCGGGACAGGAACCGCAATCAGCCCCAGCATTTT. The rearrangement links TRBV3-1 to TRBJ1-5, with TRBD1 matching over 8 bases. Germline assignment: CDR1 LGHDT and CDR2 YNNKEL (reference sequence). This CDR3 spans 17 amino acids. Germline trimming cut 2 bases from V and 2 bases from J; bases unmatched to any gene: 8.

This clonotype was counted only a few times. The chain links TRBV7-3 to TRBJ1-2; D is unclear. The germline V gene has CDR1 SGHTA and CDR2 FQGTGA. Trimming removed 2 bases at V and 2 bases at J, with 18 bases between. This CDR3 spans 17 amino acids. The CDR3 reads CASSLFSVEKTNYGYTF. In DNA, the CDR3 is TGTGCCAGCAGCTTATTCTCGGTTGAAAAGACGAACTATGGCTACACCTTC. The full variable domain, rest sourced from reference TRBV7-3 and TRBJ1-2, is GAGVSQTPSNKVTEKGKYVELRCDPISGHTALYWYRQSLGQGPEFLIYFQGTGAADDSGLPNDRFFAVRPEGSVSTLKIQRTERGDSAVYLCASSLFSVEKTNYGYTFGSGTRLTVV.

The table lists this clonotype with a few counts. The chain is built from TRBV20-1 and TRBJ1-1; unclear D gene. CDR1 and CDR2 (germline): DFQATT, SNEGSKA (reference sequence). The CDR3 loop spans 13 amino acids. The V end was cut by 2 bases, the J end by 6 bases, with 13 bases between. In DNA, the CDR3 is TGCAGTGCTAGATTCGGCAGTGGCCCTGAAGCTTTCTTT. Translated: CSARFGSGPEAFF.